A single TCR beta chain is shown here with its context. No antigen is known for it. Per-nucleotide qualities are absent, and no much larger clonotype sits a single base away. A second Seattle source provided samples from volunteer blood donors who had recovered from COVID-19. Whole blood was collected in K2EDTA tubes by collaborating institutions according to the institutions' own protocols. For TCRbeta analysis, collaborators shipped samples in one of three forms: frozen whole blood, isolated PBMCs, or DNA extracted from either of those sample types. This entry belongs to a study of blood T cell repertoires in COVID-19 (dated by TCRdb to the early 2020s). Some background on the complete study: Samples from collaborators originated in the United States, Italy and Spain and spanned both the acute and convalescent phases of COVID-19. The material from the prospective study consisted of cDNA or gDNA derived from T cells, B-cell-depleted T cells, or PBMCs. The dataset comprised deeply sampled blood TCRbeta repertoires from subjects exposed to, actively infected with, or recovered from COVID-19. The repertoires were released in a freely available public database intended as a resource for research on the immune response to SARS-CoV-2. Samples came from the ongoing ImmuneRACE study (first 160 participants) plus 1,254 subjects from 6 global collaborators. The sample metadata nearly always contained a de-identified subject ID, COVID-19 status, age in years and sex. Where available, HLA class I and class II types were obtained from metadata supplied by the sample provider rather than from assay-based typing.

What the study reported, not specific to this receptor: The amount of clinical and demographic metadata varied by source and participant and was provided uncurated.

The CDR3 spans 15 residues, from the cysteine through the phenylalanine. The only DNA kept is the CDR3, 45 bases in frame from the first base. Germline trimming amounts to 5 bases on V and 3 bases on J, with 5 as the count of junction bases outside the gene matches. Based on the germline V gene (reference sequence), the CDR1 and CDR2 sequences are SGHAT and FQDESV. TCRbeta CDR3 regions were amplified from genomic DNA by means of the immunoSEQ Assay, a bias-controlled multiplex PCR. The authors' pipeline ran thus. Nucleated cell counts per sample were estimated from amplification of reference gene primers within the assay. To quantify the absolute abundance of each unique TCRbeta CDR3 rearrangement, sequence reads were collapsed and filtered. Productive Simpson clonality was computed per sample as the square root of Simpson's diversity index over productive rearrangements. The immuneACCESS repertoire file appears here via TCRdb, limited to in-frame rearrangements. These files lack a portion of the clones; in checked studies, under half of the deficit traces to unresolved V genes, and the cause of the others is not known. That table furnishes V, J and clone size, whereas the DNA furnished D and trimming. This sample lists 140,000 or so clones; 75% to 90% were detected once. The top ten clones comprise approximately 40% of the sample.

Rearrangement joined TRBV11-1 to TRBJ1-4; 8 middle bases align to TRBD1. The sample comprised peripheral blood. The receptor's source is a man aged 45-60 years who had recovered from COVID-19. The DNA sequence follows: TGTGCCAGCAGCAACGACAGGGGACCTAATGAAAAACTGTTTTTT. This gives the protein CASSNDRGPNEKLFF.